These 7 T cell receptor beta chains originate from one sample sequenced in a study of blood T cell repertoires in COVID-19. Using immunoSEQ multiplex PCR, the repertoire was profiled, and TCRdb retains in-frame clones only, with some absent. The sample shows 100,000 to 150,000 clones, about 74% of them seen only once. The specimen was peripheral blood. These receptors came from a man between 65 and 85 years old with acute or convalescent COVID-19.

V usage is TRBV28 and J usage is TRBJ2-7, with 11 positions matching TRBD2. The CDR3 is made up of 15 amino acids. The germline CDR1 and CDR2 sequences are MDHEN and SYDVKM. Losses at the gene ends were 5 bases for V and 4 bases for J; bases not matched to a gene: 7. The CDR3: CASSTPASGGYEQYF. CDR3 coding DNA: TGTGCCAGCAGTACACCGGCTAGCGGGGGGTACGAGCAGTACTTC.

This chain uses TRBV5-8 with TRBJ1-2; no clear D gene. V was trimmed by 0 bases and J by 3 bases, leaving 12 bases between them. CDR3 size: 15 residues. Germline values: CDR1 SGHTS, CDR2 YDEGEE. CDR3 loop: CASSLDGQLDYGYTF. CDR3 nucleotides: TGTGCCAGCAGCTTGGATGGCCAGTTGGACTATGGCTACACCTTC.

This clone has just a few counts. This chain connects TRBV10-3 to TRBJ2-5, with D possibly matching TRBD2 (5 bases). Per the germline V gene, CDR1 is ENHRY and CDR2 is SYGVKD. The CDR3 totals 12 residues. V lost 8 bases, J lost 4 bases, and 11 bases lay in between. Here the CDR3 reads CAISEVSETQYF. In DNA form, the CDR3 reads TGTGCCATCTCGGAGGTGTCAGAGACCCAGTACTTC.

The V gene is TRBV7-2, the J gene TRBJ2-7; D gene uncertain. Germline V gene data show CDR1 as SGHTA and CDR2 as FQGNSA. Trimming left V 5 bases short and J 0 bases short, with 11 bases between. The CDR3 loop spans 14 amino acids. CDR3: CASSVDIGSYEQYF. The CDR3 DNA reads TGTGCCAGCAGCGTCGACATCGGCTCCTACGAGCAGTACTTC.

For this clone: Germline is not matched at one junction end, which may reflect a read error. The same CDR3 is also encoded by other DNA sequences in this sample. This rearrangement joins TRBV7-2 to TRBJ1-3; 7 nucleotides align to TRBD1. Germline CDR1 and CDR2: SGHTA and FQGNSA. There are 18 residues in the CDR3. The CDR3 nucleotides are TGTGCCAGCAGCTTATCAGCCCCAGGGGGGATTGGGGGAAACACTATATATTTT. Its translation is CASSLSAPGGIGGNTIYF.

The V and J genes are TRBV10-3 and TRBJ2-4; 10 bases map to TRBD1. CDR1 is ENHRY and CDR2 is SYGVKD in the germline V gene. The CDR3 runs to 13 residues. V shed 7 bases and J 7 bases; nucleotides not matched to a gene: 4. In DNA form, the CDR3 reads TGTGCCATCAAAGGGACAGGGGACAACATTCAGTACTTC. Translation gives CAIKGTGDNIQYF.

This rearrangement joins TRBV30 to TRBJ2-5; D unresolved. The germline V and J ends were trimmed by 0 bases and 5 bases, with 7 bases remaining between them. Germline values: CDR1 GTSNPN, CDR2 SVGIG (reference sequence). This CDR3 region has 12 residues. The CDR3 nucleotides read TGTGCCTGGAGTGTAATTTATGAGACCCAGTACTTC. Protein product: CAWSVIYETQYF.